Here is one T cell receptor beta chain with its context. The antigen is not known. It was with a sample-barcoded 5' primer and a J-beta primer mix that a second PCR of roughly 6 to 12 cycles was run. Through a template-switch adaptor with 12 random nucleotides, each cDNA molecule received a tag. TCRdb processed the 5' RACE reads anew with MiXCR; each CDR3 protein has one entry. The sample yields about 1.4 million distinct CDR3 sequences, around 59% seen once. Isolated per sample were at least 7 million PBMCs. This specimen comes from a study of blood T cells in healthy people across ages. In germline, CDR1 is MNHEY, CDR2 SVGAGI. CDR3 length equals 15 residues. With V trimmed by 7 bases and J by 4 bases, 8 bases remained unmatched. Study-wide points: One million T cells yielded diversity estimates that were considered underestimates.

The sequence came from a man between 18 and 35 years old in good health. The chain carries TRBV6-5 and TRBJ2-3; 10 bases fit TRBD1. The sample consisted of blood. The CDR3 is CASIPRTGGADTQYF. For the CDR3, the DNA is TGTGCCAGCATCCCCCGGACAGGGGGGGCAGATACGCAGTATTTT.